The source of this TCR beta chain is a study of siplizumab effects on memory and regulatory T cells. Profiled with immunoSEQ multiplex PCR; TCRdb holds only in-frame clones, not every one. The table lists roughly 100,000 clones, over 90% of them singletons. Sequences were obtained from Tregs sorted from blood. The origin of this receptor is a human donor in good health.

The CDR3 reads CASSLGGGGYTF. The CDR3 DNA is TGTGCCAGCAGCTTAGGCGGAGGTGGCTACACCTTC. This rearrangement joins TRBV11-2 to TRBJ1-2; no firm D call. The V gene's germline CDR1 is SGHAT and CDR2 FQNNGV. This CDR3 spans 12 amino acids. Trimming took off 1 base at V and 7 bases at J, with 7 bases between the two ends. Looking up the rest from reference TRBV11-2 and TRBJ1-2 gives the full variable domain: EAGVAQSPRYKIIEKRQSVAFWCNPISGHATLYWYQQILGQGPKLLIQFQNNGVVDDSQLPKDRFSAERLKGVDSTLKIQPAKLEDSAVYLCASSLGGGGYTFGSGTRLTVV.